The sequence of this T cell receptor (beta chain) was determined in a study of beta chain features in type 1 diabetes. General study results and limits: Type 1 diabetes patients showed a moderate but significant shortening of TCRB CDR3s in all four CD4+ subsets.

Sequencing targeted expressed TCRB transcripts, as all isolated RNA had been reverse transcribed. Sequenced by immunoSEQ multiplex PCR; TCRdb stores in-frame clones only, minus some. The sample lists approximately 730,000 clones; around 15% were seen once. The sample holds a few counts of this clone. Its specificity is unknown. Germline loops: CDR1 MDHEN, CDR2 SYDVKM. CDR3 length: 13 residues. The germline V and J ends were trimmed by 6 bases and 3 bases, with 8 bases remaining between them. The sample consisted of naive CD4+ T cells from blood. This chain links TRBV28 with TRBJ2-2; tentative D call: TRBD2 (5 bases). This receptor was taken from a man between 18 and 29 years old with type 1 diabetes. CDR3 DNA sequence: TGTGCCAGCAGATCAGCGGACACCGGGGAGCTGTTTTTT. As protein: CASRSADTGELFF.